The 29 T cell receptor beta chains below all came from one sample that was sequenced in a study of control samples from healthy donors and cancer patients. Profiled with immunoSEQ multiplex PCR; TCRdb holds only in-frame clones, not every one. This table holds roughly 90,000 clones, approximately 95% found once. The sample taken for sequencing was blood. The source of these receptors is a woman under 40 in good health.

J is TRBJ2-7 and V is TRBV7-9; 7 bases map to TRBD2. The CDR3 runs 14 residues. Germline V lookup: CDR1 SEHNR, CDR2 FQNEAQ (reference sequence). Trimming took 5 bases from V and 4 from J; bases not matched to a gene: 8. The CDR3 protein is CASSHSGGNYEQYF. The DNA of the CDR3 is TGTGCCAGCAGCCACTCGGGGGGAAATTACGAGCAGTACTTC.

This chain connects TRBV28 to TRBJ1-1; D gene unclear. The CDR3 contains 12 residues. Germline CDR1 MDHEN, CDR2 SYDVKM. V lost 4 bases and J lost 11, with 14 bases in between. The CDR3 nucleotides are TGTGCCAGCAGTTCGGTGGGTCGGGCGGCTTTCTTT. It codes for CASSSVGRAAFF.

The J gene is TRBJ1-5, the V gene TRBV2, with D perhaps TRBD1 (6 bases). V lost 3 bases and J lost 3, with 9 bases in between. The germline CDR1 and CDR2 sequences are SNHLY and FYNNEI. The CDR3 runs to 14 residues. The CDR3, as DNA: TGTGCCAGCAGTGAGGACAGAAACAATCAGCCCCAGCATTTT. The encoded protein is CASSEDRNNQPQHF.

This clone appeared once. V usage is TRBV5-1 and J usage is TRBJ1-1, with TRBD1 matching 8 bases. From germline, CDR1 is SGHRS and CDR2 YFSETQ. The CDR3 covers 16 residues. The junction had 7 bases not matched to a gene; V was cut back by 0 bases and J by 3 bases. The CDR3 sequence: CASSLVLTGDYTEAFF. The CDR3 DNA sequence: TGCGCCAGCAGCTTGGTATTGACAGGGGACTACACTGAAGCTTTCTTT.

This chain connects TRBV5-1 to TRBJ1-2, with D uncertain. Trimming removed 2 bases from V and 3 bases from J, with 11 bases in between. Germline V gene lookup returns CDR1 SGHRS and CDR2 YFSETQ. This CDR3 region has 14 residues. CDR3 region: CASSFGSKDYGYTF. CDR3 DNA sequence: TGCGCCAGCAGCTTCGGGAGTAAGGACTATGGCTACACCTTC.

The rearrangement joins TRBV27 to TRBJ2-1; 8 nucleotides line up with TRBD1. V was clipped by 5 bases and J by 1 base; unmatched bases: 7. There are 16 residues in the CDR3. Germline CDR1 MNHEY, CDR2 SMNVEV (reference sequence). CDR3 DNA: TGTGCCAGCAGTCCTATGTACAGGGGGTCCTACAATGAGCAGTTCTTC. This gives the protein CASSPMYRGSYNEQFF.

The J gene is TRBJ1-3, the V gene TRBV11-2; D is perhaps TRBD1 (5 bases). V was pared by 3 bases and J by 4 bases, with 10 bases between. CDR1 is SGHAT and CDR2 is FQNNGV in the germline V gene. This CDR3 contains 14 residues. The CDR3 sequence: CASSLGRRGNTIYF. Here the CDR3 DNA reads TGTGCCAGCAGCTTGGGGCGGAGAGGAAACACCATATATTTT.

CDR3 loop: CASSPSGRASPTNTGELFF. The DNA of the CDR3 is TGCGCCAGCAGCCCGTCGGGGAGGGCGAGCCCAACGAACACCGGGGAGCTGTTTTTT. The rearrangement uses TRBV4-1 and TRBJ2-2; TRBD2 aligns across 7 bases. CDR1 and CDR2 (germline): MGHRA, YSYEKL. Unmatched junction bases numbered 14, after V lost 4 bases and J lost 0 bases. The CDR3 is 19 amino acids.

CDR3 sequence reads: CASSPFREGNYGYTF. The CDR3 DNA follows: TGTGCCAGCTCACCTTTCAGGGAAGGAAACTATGGCTACACCTTC. This rearrangement joins TRBV18 to TRBJ1-2, with TRBD1 as a possible D gene (5 bases). The CDR3 loop spans 15 amino acids. Germline V gives CDR1 KGHSH, CDR2 LQKENI. V lost 3 bases, J lost 2 bases, and 13 bases lay in between.

The chain has TRBV5-1 and TRBJ2-7; the match to TRBD1 covers 7 bases. J gave up 0 bases and V 4 bases, and 7 bases lay outside the gene matches. Germline CDR1 and CDR2: SGHRS and YFSETQ. This CDR3 contains 15 residues. For the CDR3, the DNA is TGCGCCAGCAGCGGTGAACGGGACAGCTCCTACGAGCAGTACTTC. Amino acid sequence: CASSGERDSSYEQYF.

V is TRBV19 and J is TRBJ2-5; D might be TRBD2 (7 bases). V was cut by 4 bases and J by 5 bases, with 14 bases left in between. This CDR3 comprises 14 residues. Germline V lookup: CDR1 LNHDA, CDR2 SQIVND (reference sequence). DNA for the CDR3: TGTGCCAGTAGTAACCTGGGAGGGGGGGAGACCCAGTACTTC. The encoded protein is CASSNLGGGETQYF.

V usage is TRBV2 and J usage is TRBJ1-5; D not resolved. Germline values: CDR1 SNHLY, CDR2 FYNNEI. Trimming pared 4 bases from V and 7 bases from J, leaving 17 bases between. The length of the CDR3 is 15 residues. CDR3 bases: TGTGCCAGCAGTGGCACGGGATTGGGGTCCCAGCCCCAGCATTTT. It translates to CASSGTGLGSQPQHF.

The chain carries TRBV5-1 and TRBJ1-1; TRBD1 matches at 7 bases. Germline assignment: CDR1 SGHRS and CDR2 YFSETQ. This CDR3 contains 15 residues. Losses at the gene ends were 4 bases for V and 4 bases for J; bases not matched to a gene: 10. CDR3 loop: CASSPYGAGGTEAFF. CDR3 bases: TGCGCCAGCAGCCCCTACGGCGCAGGGGGCACTGAAGCTTTCTTT.

This chain uses TRBV6-5 with TRBJ2-7; no definite D call. Trimming left V 5 bases short and J 0 bases short, with 8 bases between. The CDR3 runs 13 residues. Germline values: CDR1 MNHEY, CDR2 SVGAGI. The CDR3 here is CASSPRSSYEQYF. The CDR3 nucleotides read TGTGCCAGCAGTCCAAGGAGCTCCTACGAGCAGTACTTC.

The chain carries TRBV10-3 and TRBJ2-3; D gene uncertain. The V end lost 4 bases, the J end lost 0 bases, and 11 bases lay between the germline ends. The CDR3 extends over 15 amino acids. Germline CDR1 ENHRY, CDR2 SYGVKD. In nucleotides, the CDR3 is TGTGCCATCAGTGGCGGACCGACTAGCACAGATACGCAGTATTTT. Protein: CAISGGPTSTDTQYF.

The CDR3 reads CASSSRGSNQPQHF. As DNA, the CDR3 is TGTGCCAGCAGTTCCAGGGGGAGCAATCAGCCCCAGCATTTT. The chain links TRBV2 to TRBJ1-5; 7 bases fit TRBD1. This CDR3 is 14 amino acids long. With V trimmed by 5 bases and J by 1 base, 2 bases remained unmatched. The germline CDR1 and CDR2 sequences are SNHLY and FYNNEI.

The chain uses TRBV2 and TRBJ1-1, with no clear D. Germline assignment: CDR1 SNHLY and CDR2 FYNNEI. The CDR3 totals 12 residues. V dropped 4 bases and J dropped 11 bases, with 14 bases sitting between them. CDR3 nucleotide sequence: TGTGCCAGCAGTGTGCAGGATCAGTGGGCTTTCTTT. Translation: CASSVQDQWAFF.

The gene calls are TRBV6-5 and TRBJ2-3, with 11 nucleotides matching TRBD2. V dropped 6 bases and J dropped 2; count of bases not matched to a gene: 1. In germline, CDR1 is MNHEY, CDR2 SVGAGI. This CDR3 region has 14 residues. CDR3 region: CASRTSGTTDTQYF. CDR3 DNA: TGTGCCAGCAGGACTAGCGGGACCACAGATACGCAGTATTTT.

The genes are TRBV5-4 and TRBJ1-2; tentatively, D is TRBD1 (5 bases). The CDR3 is 13 amino acids. V gave up 2 bases and J gave up 11 bases, with 16 bases separating them. Germline loops: CDR1 SGHNT, CDR2 YYREEE (reference sequence). CDR3 sequence reads: CASSLYRDRQYTF. The CDR3 DNA is TGTGCCAGCAGCTTATATAGGGACCGTCAATACACCTTC.

The rearrangement uses TRBV18 and TRBJ1-1, with 7 nucleotides matching TRBD1. Unmatched junction bases numbered 4, after V lost 2 bases and J lost 10 bases. CDR1 and CDR2 from the germline V gene are KGHSH and LQKENI. This CDR3 region has 12 residues. The chain's CDR3 is CASSPNDRAAFF. The CDR3 bases are TGTGCCAGCTCACCAAACGACAGGGCAGCTTTCTTT.

The V gene is TRBV7-6, the J gene TRBJ2-5; D perhaps matches TRBD2 (7 bases). From germline, CDR1 is SGHVS and CDR2 FNYEAQ. The CDR3 has 17 amino acids. V lost 6 bases, J lost 5 bases, and 25 bases lay in between. CDR3 sequence reads: CASRPHPRGRAEETQYF. The CDR3 nucleotides read TGTGCCAGCAGACCTCACCCTAGGGGGAGGGCCGAGGAGACCCAGTACTTC.

This chain connects TRBV27 to TRBJ1-5; tentatively, D is TRBD1 (6 bases). Trimming shortened V by 5 bases and J by 4 bases, and 15 bases separated the two germline ends. The CDR3 is made up of 15 amino acids. The germline gives CDR1 MNHEY, CDR2 SMNVEV (reference sequence). For the CDR3, the DNA is TGTGCCAGCAGTACCCAGGGGCATCGGAATCAGCCCCAGCATTTT. It translates to CASSTQGHRNQPQHF.

J is TRBJ1-4 and V is TRBV21-1. TRBV21-1 is given as a pseudogene. This CDR3 spans 14 amino acids. In DNA, the CDR3 is TGTGCCAGCAGCAAGAACAGAGGTAATGAAAAACTGTTTTTT. This sequence encodes CASSKNRGNEKLFF.

This chain uses TRBV7-9 with TRBJ2-3; D uncertain. Germline loops: CDR1 SEHNR, CDR2 FQNEAQ (reference sequence). This CDR3 is 11 amino acids long. V lost 5 bases and J 4 bases, leaving 4 bases between the germline ends. This CDR3 is CASSTPDTQYF. The CDR3 DNA sequence: TGTGCCAGCAGCACACCAGATACGCAGTATTTT.

The chain couples TRBV28 to TRBJ1-2; TRBD1 agrees at 7 bases. CDR3 size: 15 residues. Germline CDR1 MDHEN, CDR2 SYDVKM. V gave up 6 bases and J gave up 0 bases; unmatched junction bases: 7. CDR3 DNA sequence: TGTGCCAGCAGAGCCGAGACAGGGTCTAACTATGGCTACACCTTC. Translated, it gives CASRAETGSNYGYTF.

V usage is TRBV7-4 and J usage is TRBJ1-5; 8 bases match TRBD1. After removal of 1 base from V and 3 bases from J, the junction contained 5 bases not matched to a gene. The CDR3 spans 16 residues. Germline CDR1 and CDR2: SGHVT and SQSDAQ. The CDR3 DNA sequence: TGTGCCAGCAGCTTAGGGGGACAGGAGTTCAATCAGCCCCAGCATTTT. It specifies CASSLGGQEFNQPQHF.

This clone was seen a few times. The genes are TRBV9 and TRBJ2-2, with 9 bases identical to TRBD2. The germline gives CDR1 SGDLS, CDR2 YYNGEE. The CDR3 length is 16 residues. V was clipped by 0 bases and J by 4 bases; unmatched bases: 4. The CDR3 loop is CASSVGVSGSTGELFF. CDR3 DNA: TGTGCCAGCAGCGTAGGCGTTAGCGGGAGCACCGGGGAGCTGTTTTTT.

This clone was detected a few times. The chain uses TRBV12-2 and TRBJ1-6; the DNA was not used to check the table's D call, TRBD1. TRBV12-2 counts as a pseudogene. The CDR3 consists of 14 residues. The CDR3 loop is CASRLGSQNSPLHF. CDR3 nucleotides: TGTGCAAGTCGCTTAGGCTCACAAAATTCACCCCTCCACTTT.

The V and J genes are TRBV19 and TRBJ2-2, with TRBD1 matching 9 bases. There are 17 residues in the CDR3. V lost 4 bases, J lost 4 bases, and 10 bases stayed unmatched. CDR1 is LNHDA, CDR2 SQIVND, per germline (reference sequence). In DNA form, the CDR3 reads TGTGCCAGTAGTAGCCTCAGGTCGGACAGGGGCACCGGGGAGCTGTTTTTT. It codes for CASSSLRSDRGTGELFF.